What follows are 6 T cell receptor beta chains derived from one specimen sequenced in a study of T cell responses to AZD1222 COVID-19 vaccine (dated by TCRdb to 2020 to 2023). Libraries were made using the immunoSEQ multiplex PCR assay. TCRdb obtained this table from immuneACCESS and retained in-frame rearrangements with V and J assigned. These tables miss some clones; where compared with another copy, unresolved V genes account for less than half of the shortfall, and the remainder is unexplained. This sample comprises some 150,000 clones, around 91% of them detected only once. The ten largest clones take up 4.5% to 6.5% of the sample. Reading the label with the study, this specimen's time point is: baseline before first vaccination. The sample here was peripheral blood, taken on day 0 of AZD1222 vaccination. The receptor source for this set is an adult in good health.

This chain links TRBV6-5 with TRBJ2-3; D unresolved. V dropped 2 bases and J dropped 4 bases, with 13 bases sitting between them. Per germline, CDR1 MNHEY and CDR2 SVGAGI. The CDR3 consists of 15 residues. The CDR3 protein is CASSYGVGKADTQYF. CDR3 DNA sequence: TGTGCCAGCAGTTACGGAGTGGGTAAGGCAGATACGCAGTATTTT.

This clone was observed once. V usage is TRBV30 and J usage is TRBJ1-5; weak D call: TRBD1 (5 bases). Trimming left V 5 bases short and J 4 bases short, with 12 bases between. The germline V gene has CDR1 GTSNPN and CDR2 SVGIG (reference sequence). The CDR3 has 13 amino acids. In nucleotides, the CDR3 is TGTGCCTGGGGCAGGGAGTCTAATCAGCCCCAGCATTTT. Protein sequence: CAWGRESNQPQHF.

V and J are TRBV11-3 and TRBJ2-7; 9 nucleotides agree with TRBD2. The CDR3 runs 15 residues. V trimming: 5 bases; J trimming: 10 bases; junction bases outside the gene matches: 15. Germline V gene data show CDR1 as SGHNT and CDR2 as YENEEA. DNA of the CDR3: TGTGCCAGCAGCCAAGGTCTGTCTAGCGGGGAGCCCCAGTACTTC. Translating gives CASSQGLSSGEPQYF.

The gene calls are TRBV21-1 and TRBJ2-1; the table assigns TRBD2, which was not confirmed against the DNA. TRBV21-1 is deemed a pseudogene. The CDR3 length is 18 residues. The CDR3 DNA reads TGTGCCAGCAGCAAATTCCATCTAGCGCAGAGCTCCTACAATGAGCAGTTCTTC. Its protein product is CASSKFHLAQSSYNEQFF.

The V call is TRBV9, the J call TRBJ2-1, with 9 bases matching TRBD1. The CDR3 runs 15 residues. Per germline, CDR1 SGDLS and CDR2 YYNGEE. With V trimmed by 2 bases and J by 2 bases, 2 bases remained unmatched. The CDR3 sequence: CASSVRDRAYNEQFF. In nucleotides, the CDR3 is TGTGCCAGCAGCGTGAGGGACAGGGCCTACAATGAGCAGTTCTTC.

This chain connects TRBV5-1 to TRBJ2-7; D is possibly TRBD1 (5 bases). From germline, CDR1 is SGHRS and CDR2 YFSETQ. CDR3 length: 15 amino acids. The V end lost 3 bases, the J end lost 2 bases, and 15 bases lay between the germline ends. CDR3 residues: CASSSTVSGPYEQYF. CDR3 in DNA: TGCGCCAGCAGCTCGACAGTATCAGGGCCCTACGAGCAGTACTTC. Filled out from reference TRBV5-1 and TRBJ2-7, the complete variable domain reads KAGVTQTPRYLIKTRGQQVTLSCSPISGHRSVSWYQQTPGQGLQFLFEYFSETQRNKGNFPGRFSGRQFSNSRSEMNVSTLELGDSALYLCASSSTVSGPYEQYFGPGTRLTVT.